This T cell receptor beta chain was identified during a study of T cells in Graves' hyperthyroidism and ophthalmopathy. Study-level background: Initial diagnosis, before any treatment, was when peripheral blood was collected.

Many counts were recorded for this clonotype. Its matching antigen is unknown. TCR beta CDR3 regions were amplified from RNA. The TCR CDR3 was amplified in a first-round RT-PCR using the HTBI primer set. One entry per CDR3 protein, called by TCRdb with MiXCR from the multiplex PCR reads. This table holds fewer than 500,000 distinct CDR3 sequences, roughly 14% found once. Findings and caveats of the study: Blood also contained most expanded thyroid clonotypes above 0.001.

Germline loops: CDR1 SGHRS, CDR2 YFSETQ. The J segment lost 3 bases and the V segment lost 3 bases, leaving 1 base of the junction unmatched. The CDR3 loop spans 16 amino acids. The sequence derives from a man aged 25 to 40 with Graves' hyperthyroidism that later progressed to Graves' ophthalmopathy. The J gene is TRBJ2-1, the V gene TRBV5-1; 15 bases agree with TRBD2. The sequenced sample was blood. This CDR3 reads CASSSGLAGGYNEQFF. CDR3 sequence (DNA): TGCGCCAGCAGCTCGGGACTAGCGGGGGGCTACAATGAGCAGTTCTTC.